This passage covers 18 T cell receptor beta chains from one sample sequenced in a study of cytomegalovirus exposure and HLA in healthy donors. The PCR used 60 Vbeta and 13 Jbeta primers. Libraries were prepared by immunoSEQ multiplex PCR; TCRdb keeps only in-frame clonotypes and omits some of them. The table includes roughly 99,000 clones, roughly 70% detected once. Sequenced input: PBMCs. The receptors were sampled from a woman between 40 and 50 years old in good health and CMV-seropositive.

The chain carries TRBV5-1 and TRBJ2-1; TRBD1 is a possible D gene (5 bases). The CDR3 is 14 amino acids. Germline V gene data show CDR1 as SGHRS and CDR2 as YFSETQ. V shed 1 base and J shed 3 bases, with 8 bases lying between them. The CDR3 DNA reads TGCGCCAGCAGCTTGCCAGGGATCTACAATGAGCAGTTCTTC. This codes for CASSLPGIYNEQFF.

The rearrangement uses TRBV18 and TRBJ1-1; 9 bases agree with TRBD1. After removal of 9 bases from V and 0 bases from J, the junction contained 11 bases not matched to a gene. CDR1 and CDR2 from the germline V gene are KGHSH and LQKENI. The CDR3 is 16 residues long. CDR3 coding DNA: TGTGCCAGTTTTACCGGGACAGGGTGGATGAACACTGAAGCTTTCTTT. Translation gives CASFTGTGWMNTEAFF.

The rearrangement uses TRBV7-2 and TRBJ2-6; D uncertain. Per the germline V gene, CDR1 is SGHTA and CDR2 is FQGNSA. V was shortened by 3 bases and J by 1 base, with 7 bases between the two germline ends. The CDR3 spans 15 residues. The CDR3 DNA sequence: TGTGCCAGCAGCTTCCTATTATCTGGGGCCAACGTCCTGACTTTC. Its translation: CASSFLLSGANVLTF.

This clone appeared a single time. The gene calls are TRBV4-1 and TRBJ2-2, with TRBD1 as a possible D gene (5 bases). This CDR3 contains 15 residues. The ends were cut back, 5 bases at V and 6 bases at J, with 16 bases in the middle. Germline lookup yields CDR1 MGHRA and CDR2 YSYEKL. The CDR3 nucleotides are TGCGCCAGCAGCTCCGGCAGGGTACCGGCCGGGGAGCTGTTTTTT. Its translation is CASSSGRVPAGELFF.

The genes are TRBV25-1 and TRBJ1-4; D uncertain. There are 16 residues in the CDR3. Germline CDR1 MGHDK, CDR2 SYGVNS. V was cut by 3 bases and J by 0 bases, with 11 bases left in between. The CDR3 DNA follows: TGTGCCAGCAGTGAGCTATCTAGAACAACTAATGAAAAACTGTTTTTT. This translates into CASSELSRTTNEKLFF.

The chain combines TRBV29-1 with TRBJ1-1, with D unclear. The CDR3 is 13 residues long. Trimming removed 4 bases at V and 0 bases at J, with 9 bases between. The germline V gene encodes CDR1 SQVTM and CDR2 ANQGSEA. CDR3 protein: CSVVRQLNTEAFF. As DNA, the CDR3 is TGCAGCGTTGTGCGGCAATTGAACACTGAAGCTTTCTTT.

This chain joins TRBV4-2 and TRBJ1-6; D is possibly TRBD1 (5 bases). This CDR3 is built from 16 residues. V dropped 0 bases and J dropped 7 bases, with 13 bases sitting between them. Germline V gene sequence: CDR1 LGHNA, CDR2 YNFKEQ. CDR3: CASSQDGTRNNSPLHF. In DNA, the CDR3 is TGTGCCAGCAGCCAAGATGGGACTCGCAACAATTCACCCCTCCACTTT.

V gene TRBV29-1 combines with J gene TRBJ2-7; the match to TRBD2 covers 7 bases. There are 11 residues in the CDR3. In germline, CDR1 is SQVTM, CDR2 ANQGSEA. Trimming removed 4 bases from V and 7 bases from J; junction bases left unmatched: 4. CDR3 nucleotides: TGCAGCGTTGCGTCGGGGGGTGAGCAGTACTTC. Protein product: CSVASGGEQYF.

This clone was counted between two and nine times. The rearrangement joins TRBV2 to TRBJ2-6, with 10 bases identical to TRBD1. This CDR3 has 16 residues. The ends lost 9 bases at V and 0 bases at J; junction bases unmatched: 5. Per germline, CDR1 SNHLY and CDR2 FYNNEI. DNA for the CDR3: TGTGCCAGGACAGGGGGCCCGAGCTCTGGGGCCAACGTCCTGACTTTC. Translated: CARTGGPSSGANVLTF.

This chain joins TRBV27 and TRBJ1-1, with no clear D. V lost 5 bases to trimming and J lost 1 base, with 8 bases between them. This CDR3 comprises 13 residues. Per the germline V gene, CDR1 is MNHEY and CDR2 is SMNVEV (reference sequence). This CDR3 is CASSQQKNTEAFF. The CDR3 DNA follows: TGTGCCAGCAGTCAACAGAAGAACACTGAAGCTTTCTTT.

The CDR3 is CASSPFSGPYNEQFF. The DNA of the CDR3 is TGTGCCAGCAGCCCGTTCAGCGGGCCTTACAATGAGCAGTTCTTC. This chain links TRBV7-9 with TRBJ2-1; D is possibly TRBD2 (6 bases). With 5 bases removed from V and 4 bases from J, the gap between germline ends came to 15 bases. The CDR3 totals 15 residues. Germline V CDR1 and CDR2: SEHNR, FQNEAQ (reference sequence).

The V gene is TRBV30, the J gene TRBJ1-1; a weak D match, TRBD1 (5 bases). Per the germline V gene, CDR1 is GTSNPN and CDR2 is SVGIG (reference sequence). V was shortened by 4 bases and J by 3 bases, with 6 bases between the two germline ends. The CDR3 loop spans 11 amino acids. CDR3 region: CAWIGDTEAFF. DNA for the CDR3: TGTGCCTGGATAGGGGACACTGAAGCTTTCTTT.

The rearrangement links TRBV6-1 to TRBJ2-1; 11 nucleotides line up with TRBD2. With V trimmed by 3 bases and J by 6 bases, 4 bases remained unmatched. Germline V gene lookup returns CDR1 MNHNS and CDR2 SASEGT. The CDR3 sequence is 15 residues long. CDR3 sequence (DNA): TGTGCCAGCAGTGAGACTAGCGGGGCTATCAATGAGCAGTTCTTC. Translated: CASSETSGAINEQFF.

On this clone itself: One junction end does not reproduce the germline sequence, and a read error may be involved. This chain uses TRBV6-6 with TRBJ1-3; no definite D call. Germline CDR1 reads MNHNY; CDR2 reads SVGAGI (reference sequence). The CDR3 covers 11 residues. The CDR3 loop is CASSSVNTIYF. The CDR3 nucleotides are TGTGCCAGCAGTTCTGTAAACACCATATATTTT.

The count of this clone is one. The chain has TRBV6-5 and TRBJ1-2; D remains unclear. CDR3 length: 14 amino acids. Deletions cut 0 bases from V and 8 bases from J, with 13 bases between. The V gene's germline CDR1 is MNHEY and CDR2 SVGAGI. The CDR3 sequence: CASSYSGPSGGYTF. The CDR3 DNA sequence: TGTGCCAGCAGTTACTCGGGCCCCTCTGGGGGCTACACCTTC.

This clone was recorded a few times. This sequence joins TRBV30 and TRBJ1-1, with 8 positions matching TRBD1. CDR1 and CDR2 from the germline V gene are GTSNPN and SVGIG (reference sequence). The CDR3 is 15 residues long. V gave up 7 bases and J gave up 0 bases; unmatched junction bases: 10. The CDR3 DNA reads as TGTGCCTATAAGTCCCGGGACAGGATGAACACTGAAGCTTTCTTT. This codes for CAYKSRDRMNTEAFF.

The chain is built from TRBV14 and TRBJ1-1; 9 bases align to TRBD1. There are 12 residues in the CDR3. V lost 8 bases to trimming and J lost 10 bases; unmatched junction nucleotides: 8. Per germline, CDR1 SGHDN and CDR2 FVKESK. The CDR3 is CASGTGSLGAFF. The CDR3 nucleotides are TGTGCCAGCGGGACAGGGAGCCTTGGAGCTTTCTTT.

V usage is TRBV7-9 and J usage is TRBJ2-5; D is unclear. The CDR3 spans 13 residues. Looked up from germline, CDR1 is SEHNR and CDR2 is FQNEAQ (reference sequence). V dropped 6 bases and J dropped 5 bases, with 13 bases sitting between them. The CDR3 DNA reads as TGTGCCAGCAGAACTCCGAACGGGGAGACCCAGTACTTC. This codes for CASRTPNGETQYF.